This TCR beta chain was identified in a study of blood T cells in healthy people across ages. This clonotype was counted at least ten times. Its antigen is unidentified. The CDR3 has 14 residues. V was trimmed by 3 bases and J by 2 bases, leaving 8 bases between them. The V gene's germline CDR1 is MNHEY and CDR2 SMNVEV (reference sequence). For the second PCR, which ran for 7 to 11 cycles, a sample-barcoded 5' primer and a J-beta primer mix were used. Each cDNA molecule was tagged by a template-switch adaptor that had 12 random nucleotides. One entry per CDR3 protein results from TCRdb running MiXCR on the 5' RACE reads. This table has approximately 1.5 million distinct CDR3 sequences, roughly 32% appearing once. Study-level results: Aged donors had fewer naive CD4+ cells and lower diversity than long-lived donors. Unsorted PBMCs blocked a conclusive comparison of naive and antigen-experienced cells.

The source material was blood. This receptor was obtained from a woman in her 30s in good health. The chain uses TRBV27 and TRBJ2-1, with D tentatively TRBD2 (6 bases). The CDR3 protein is CASSLTGAYNEQFF. CDR3 in DNA: TGTGCCAGCAGTTTGACGGGGGCCTACAATGAGCAGTTCTTC.